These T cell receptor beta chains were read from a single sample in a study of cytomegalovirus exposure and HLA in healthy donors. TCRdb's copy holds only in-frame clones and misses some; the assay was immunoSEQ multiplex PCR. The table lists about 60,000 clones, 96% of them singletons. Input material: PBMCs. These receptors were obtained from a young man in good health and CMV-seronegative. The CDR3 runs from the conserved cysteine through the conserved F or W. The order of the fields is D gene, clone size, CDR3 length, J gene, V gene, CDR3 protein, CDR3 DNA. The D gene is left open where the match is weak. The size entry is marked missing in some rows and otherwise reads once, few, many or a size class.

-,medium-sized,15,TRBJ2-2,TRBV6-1,CASSEALGSTGELFF,TGTGCCAGCAGTGAAGCGCTAGGAAGCACCGGGGAGCTGTTTTTT
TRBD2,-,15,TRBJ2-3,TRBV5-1,CASSKTSGRTDTQYF,TGCGCCAGCAGCAAAACTAGCGGGAGGACAGATACGCAGTATTTT
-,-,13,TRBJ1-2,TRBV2,CASRDRGDYGYTF,TGTGCCAGCAGGGATCGGGGGGACTATGGCTACACCTTC
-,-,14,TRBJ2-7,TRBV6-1,CASRGGPLLSEQYF,TGTGCCAGCAGAGGGGGACCCTTGCTAAGCGAGCAGTACTTC
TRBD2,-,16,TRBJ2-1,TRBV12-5,CASQGAGRGAYNEQFF,TGTGCTAGTCAAGGGGCAGGGAGGGGCGCATACAATGAGCAGTTCTTC
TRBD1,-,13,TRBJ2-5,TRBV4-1,CASSRTGLETQYF,TGCGCCAGCAGCCGGACAGGGCTAGAGACCCAGTACTTC
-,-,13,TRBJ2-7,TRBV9,CASSVGALGEQYF,TGTGCCAGCAGCGTAGGGGCCCTTGGCGAGCAGTACTTC
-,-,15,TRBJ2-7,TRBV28,CASSPRGEASYEQYF,TGTGCCAGCAGCCCCAGGGGGGAAGCCTCCTACGAGCAGTACTTC
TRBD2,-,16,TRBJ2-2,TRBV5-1,CASSFLAGEDTGELFF,TGCGCCAGCAGCTTCTTAGCGGGAGAGGACACCGGGGAGCTGTTTTTT
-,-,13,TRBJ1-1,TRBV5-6,CASSLGSGFEAFF,TGTGCCAGCAGCTTGGGGTCAGGGTTTGAAGCTTTCTTT
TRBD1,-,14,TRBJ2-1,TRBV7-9,CASSLLTGGYEQFF,TGTGCCAGCAGCTTACTGACAGGGGGCTATGAGCAGTTCTTC
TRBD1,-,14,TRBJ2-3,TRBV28,CASSLLGQADTQYF,TGTGCCAGCAGTTTACTGGGACAGGCAGATACGCAGTATTTT
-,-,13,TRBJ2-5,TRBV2,CASSDKSSRTQYF,TGTGCCAGCAGTGATAAGTCAAGCCGGACCCAGTACTTC
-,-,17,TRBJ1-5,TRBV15,CATSRDRGARDNQPQHF,TGTGCCACCAGCAGAGATCGTGGGGCGCGAGACAATCAGCCCCAGCATTTT
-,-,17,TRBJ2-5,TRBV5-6,CASTSNLRGGGRETQYF,TGTGCCAGCACCTCGAATCTGAGGGGAGGAGGAAGGGAGACCCAGTACTTC
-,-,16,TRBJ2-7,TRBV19,CASSRTVTPSSYEQYF,TGTGCCAGTAGTAGGACTGTCACTCCTAGCTCCTACGAGCAGTACTTC
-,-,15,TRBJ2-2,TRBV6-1,CASSEGEGDTGELFF,TGTGCCAGCAGTGAAGGAGAGGGCGACACCGGGGAGCTGTTTTTT
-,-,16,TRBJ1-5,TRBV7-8,CASSLVPAGGNQPQHF,TGTGCCAGCAGCTTAGTTCCGGCGGGGGGAAATCAGCCCCAGCATTTT
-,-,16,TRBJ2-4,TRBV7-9,CASSLAYRVEENIQYF,TGTGCCAGCAGCTTAGCTTACAGGGTGGAGGAAAACATTCAGTACTTC
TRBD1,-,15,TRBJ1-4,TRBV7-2,CASSFSGQRNEKLFF,TGTGCCAGCAGCTTTTCGGGACAGAGGAATGAAAAACTGTTTTTT
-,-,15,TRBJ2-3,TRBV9,CASSLRDFFTDTQYF,TGTGCCAGCAGCCTCCGGGACTTCTTCACAGATACGCAGTATTTT
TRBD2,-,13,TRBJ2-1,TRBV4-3,CASSPRLAHEQFF,TGCGCCAGCAGCCCGCGACTAGCTCATGAGCAGTTCTTC
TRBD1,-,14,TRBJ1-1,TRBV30,CAWSGGQGDTEAFF,TGTGCCTGGAGTGGGGGACAGGGTGACACTGAAGCTTTCTTT
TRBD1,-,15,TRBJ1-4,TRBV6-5,CASRGQGPTNEKLFF,TGTGCCAGCAGGGGACAGGGCCCAACTAATGAAAAACTGTTTTTT
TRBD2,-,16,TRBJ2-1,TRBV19,CASSRRTSGTYNEQFF,TGTGCCAGTAGTAGGAGGACTAGCGGGACGTACAATGAGCAGTTCTTC
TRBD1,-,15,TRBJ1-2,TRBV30,CAWSASGTGDHGYTF,TGTGCCTGGAGCGCCTCCGGGACAGGGGATCATGGCTACACCTTC
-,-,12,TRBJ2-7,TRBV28,CASSEVAYEQYF,TGTGCCAGCAGCGAGGTAGCCTACGAGCAGTACTTC
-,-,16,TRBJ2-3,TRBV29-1,CSVEGPQEPGTDTQYF,TGCAGCGTTGAAGGCCCGCAGGAACCTGGCACAGATACGCAGTATTTT
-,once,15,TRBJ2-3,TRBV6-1,CASSEALGGPDTQYF,TGTGCCAGCAGTGAAGCGCTCGGCGGCCCAGATACGCAGTATTTT
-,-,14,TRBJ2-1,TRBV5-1,CASSRGTGNNEQFF,TGCGCCAGCAGCCGAGGGACTGGAAACAATGAGCAGTTCTTC
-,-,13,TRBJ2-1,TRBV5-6,CASRRTVYNEQFF,TGTGCCAGCAGAAGGACAGTCTACAATGAGCAGTTCTTC
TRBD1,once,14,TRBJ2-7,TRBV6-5,CASSLRDRYYEQYF,TGTGCCAGCAGTTTGCGGGACAGGTACTACGAGCAGTACTTC
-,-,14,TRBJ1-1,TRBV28,CASSRGQGDTEAFF,TGTGCCAGCAGTCGTGGACAAGGGGACACTGAAGCTTTCTTT
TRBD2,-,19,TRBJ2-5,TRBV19,CASITGTSGSGVRKETQYF,TGTGCCAGTATCACCGGGACTAGCGGGAGCGGGGTTCGGAAAGAGACCCAGTACTTC
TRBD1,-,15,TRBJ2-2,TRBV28,CAIADRGRNTGELFF,TGTGCCATCGCTGACAGGGGGCGCAACACCGGGGAGCTGTTTTTT
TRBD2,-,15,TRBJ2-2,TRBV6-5,CASSPRTSGSGELFF,TGTGCCAGCAGTCCAAGGACTAGCGGGAGCGGGGAGCTGTTTTTT
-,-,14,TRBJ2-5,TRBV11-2,CASSLSGVKETQYF,TGTGCCAGCAGCTTATCCGGGGTAAAAGAGACCCAGTACTTC
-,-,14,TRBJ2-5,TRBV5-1,CASSLTTGKETQYF,TGCGCCAGCAGCCTGACGACAGGAAAAGAGACCCAGTACTTC
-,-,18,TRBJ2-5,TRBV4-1,CASSQDGEVRAPGEAQYF,TGCGCCAGCAGCCAAGACGGGGAAGTGAGAGCCCCAGGAGAGGCCCAGTACTTC
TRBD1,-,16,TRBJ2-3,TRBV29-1,CSVEVRDREGTDTQYF,TGCAGCGTTGAAGTCCGGGACAGGGAAGGCACAGATACGCAGTATTTT
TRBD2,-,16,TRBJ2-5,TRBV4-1,CASSQRLARYQETQYF,TGCGCCAGCAGCCAAAGACTAGCCAGGTACCAAGAGACCCAGTACTTC
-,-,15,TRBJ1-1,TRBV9,CASNRGLQQNTEAFF,TGTGCCAGCAACCGGGGGTTACAGCAGAACACTGAAGCTTTCTTT
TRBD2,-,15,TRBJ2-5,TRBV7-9,CALGGLGLAGETQYF,TGTGCCTTGGGGGGTTTGGGACTAGCGGGAGAGACCCAGTACTTC
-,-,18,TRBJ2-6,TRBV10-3,CAISGEVGGSSGANVLTF,TGTGCCATCAGTGGGGAGGTTGGCGGTAGCTCTGGGGCCAACGTCCTGACTTTC
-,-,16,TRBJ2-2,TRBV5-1,CASSLDSRAGTGELFF,TGCGCCAGCAGCTTGGACTCGCGGGCCGGCACCGGGGAGCTGTTTTTT
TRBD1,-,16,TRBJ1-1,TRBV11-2,CASSSRKTGMNTEAFF,TGTGCCAGCAGCTCAAGAAAGACAGGGATGAACACTGAAGCTTTCTTT
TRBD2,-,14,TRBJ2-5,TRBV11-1,CASSPTSGQETQYF,TGTGCCAGCAGTCCGACTAGCGGCCAAGAGACCCAGTACTTC
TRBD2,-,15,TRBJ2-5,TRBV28,CASSLSLAGVQTQYF,TGTGCCAGCAGTCTCTCCCTAGCGGGAGTGCAGACCCAGTACTTC
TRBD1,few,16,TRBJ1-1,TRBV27,CASSLSPGPGTAEAFF,TGTGCCAGCAGTTTATCGCCAGGCCCAGGGACAGCTGAAGCTTTCTTT
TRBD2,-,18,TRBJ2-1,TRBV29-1,CSVKFWASGRLNNNEQFF,TGCAGCGTTAAATTTTGGGCTAGCGGGAGGCTAAATAACAATGAGCAGTTCTTC
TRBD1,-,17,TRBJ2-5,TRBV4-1,CASSQARDSENQETQYF,TGCGCCAGCAGCCAGGCCCGGGACAGTGAAAATCAAGAGACCCAGTACTTC
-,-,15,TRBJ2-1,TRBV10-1,CASSESRDPYNEQFF,TGCGCCAGCAGTGAGTCACGGGATCCCTACAATGAGCAGTTCTTC
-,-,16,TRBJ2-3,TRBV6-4,CASSALSWASTDTQYF,TGTGCCAGCAGTGCCCTCTCCTGGGCGAGCACAGATACGCAGTATTTT
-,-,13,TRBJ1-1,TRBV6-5,CASSYSVEAEAFF,TGTGCCAGCAGTTACTCAGTAGAGGCTGAAGCTTTCTTT
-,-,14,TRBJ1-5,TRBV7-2,CASSLDRSNQPQHF,TGTGCCAGCAGCCTCGACAGGAGCAATCAGCCCCAGCATTTT
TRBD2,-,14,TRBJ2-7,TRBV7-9,CASSLLAGDYEQYF,TGTGCCAGCAGCTTACTAGCGGGCGACTACGAGCAGTACTTC
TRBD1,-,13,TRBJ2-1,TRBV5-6,CATDRGAGNEQFF,TGTGCCACGGACAGGGGTGCGGGCAATGAGCAGTTCTTC
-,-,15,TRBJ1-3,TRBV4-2,CASSQGLISGNTIYF,TGTGCCAGCAGCCAGGGACTCATCTCTGGAAACACCATATATTTT
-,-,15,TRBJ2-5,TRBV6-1,CASSEALAIQETQYF,TGTGCCAGCAGTGAAGCGCTAGCTATTCAAGAGACCCAGTACTTC